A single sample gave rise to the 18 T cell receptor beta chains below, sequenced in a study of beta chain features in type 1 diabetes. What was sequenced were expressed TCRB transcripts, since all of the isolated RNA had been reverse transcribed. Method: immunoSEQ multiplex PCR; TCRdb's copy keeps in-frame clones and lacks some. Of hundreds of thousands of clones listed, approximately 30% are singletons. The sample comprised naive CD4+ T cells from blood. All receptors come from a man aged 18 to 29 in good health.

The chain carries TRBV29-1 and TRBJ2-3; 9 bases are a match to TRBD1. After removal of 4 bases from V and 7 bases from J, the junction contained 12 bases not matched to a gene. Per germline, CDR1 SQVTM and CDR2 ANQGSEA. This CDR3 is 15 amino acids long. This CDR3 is CSVATGAQGAYTQYF. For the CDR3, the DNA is TGCAGCGTTGCAACCGGGGCACAGGGGGCTTATACGCAGTATTTT.

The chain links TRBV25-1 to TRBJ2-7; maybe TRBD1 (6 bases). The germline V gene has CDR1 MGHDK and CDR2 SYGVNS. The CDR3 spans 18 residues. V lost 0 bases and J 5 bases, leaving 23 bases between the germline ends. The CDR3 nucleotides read TGTGCCAGCAGTGAATACGGGGTAACAGGGAGATTTACGGACGAGCAGTACTTC. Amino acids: CASSEYGVTGRFTDEQYF.

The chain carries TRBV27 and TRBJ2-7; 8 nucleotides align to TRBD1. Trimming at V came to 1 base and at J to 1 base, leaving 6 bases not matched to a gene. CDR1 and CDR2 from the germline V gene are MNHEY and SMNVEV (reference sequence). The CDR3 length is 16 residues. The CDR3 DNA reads TGTGCCAGCAGTTTATTAAGGACAGGGTCTTCCTACGAGCAGTACTTC. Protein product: CASSLLRTGSSYEQYF.

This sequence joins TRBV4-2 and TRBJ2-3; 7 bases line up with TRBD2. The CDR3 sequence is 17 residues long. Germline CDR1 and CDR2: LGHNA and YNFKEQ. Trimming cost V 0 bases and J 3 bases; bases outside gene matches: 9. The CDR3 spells CASSQDPAGARTDTQYF. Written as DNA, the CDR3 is TGTGCCAGCAGCCAAGATCCGGCGGGAGCAAGGACAGATACGCAGTATTTT.

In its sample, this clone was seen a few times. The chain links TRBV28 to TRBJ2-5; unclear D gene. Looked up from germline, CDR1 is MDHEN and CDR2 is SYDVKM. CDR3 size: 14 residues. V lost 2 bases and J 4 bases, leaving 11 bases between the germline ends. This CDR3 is CASSLPASGETQYF. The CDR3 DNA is TGTGCCAGCAGTTTACCGGCTTCGGGAGAGACCCAGTACTTC.

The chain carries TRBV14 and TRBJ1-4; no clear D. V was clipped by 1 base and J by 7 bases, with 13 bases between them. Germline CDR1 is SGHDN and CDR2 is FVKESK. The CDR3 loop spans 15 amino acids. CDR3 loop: CASSQVAGVGEKLFF. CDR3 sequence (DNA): TGTGCCAGCAGCCAAGTAGCGGGTGTTGGTGAAAAACTGTTTTTT.

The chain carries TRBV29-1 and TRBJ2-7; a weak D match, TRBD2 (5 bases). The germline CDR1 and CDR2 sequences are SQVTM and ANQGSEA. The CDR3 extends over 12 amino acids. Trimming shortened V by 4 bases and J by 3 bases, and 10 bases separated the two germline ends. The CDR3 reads CSVVVDYYEQYF. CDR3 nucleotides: TGCAGCGTTGTCGTCGACTACTACGAGCAGTACTTC.

The CDR3 DNA reads as TGTGCCTGGAGCCGGACTAGCGGGGCTTTCGACTACGAGCAGTACTTC. Its translation: CAWSRTSGAFDYEQYF. The chain combines TRBV30 with TRBJ2-7, with TRBD2 matching over 12 bases. The germline gives CDR1 GTSNPN, CDR2 SVGIG (reference sequence). This CDR3 region has 16 residues. Losses at the gene ends were 3 bases for V and 3 bases for J; bases not matched to a gene: 9.

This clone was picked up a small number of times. DNA for the CDR3: TGCAGCGTTGTTCCGGGGTTTTTGGGTGAAGCTTTCTTT. Amino acids: CSVVPGFLGEAFF. The chain couples TRBV29-1 to TRBJ1-1, with no clear D. The CDR3 is made up of 13 amino acids. Germline V gene data show CDR1 as SQVTM and CDR2 as ANQGSEA. Trimming pared 4 bases from V and 7 bases from J, leaving 16 bases between.

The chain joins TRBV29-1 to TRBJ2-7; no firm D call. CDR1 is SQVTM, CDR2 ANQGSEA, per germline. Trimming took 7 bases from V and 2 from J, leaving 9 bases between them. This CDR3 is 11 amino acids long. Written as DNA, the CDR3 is TGCAGCGCCACTTTAGCCTACGAGCAGTACTTC. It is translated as CSATLAYEQYF.

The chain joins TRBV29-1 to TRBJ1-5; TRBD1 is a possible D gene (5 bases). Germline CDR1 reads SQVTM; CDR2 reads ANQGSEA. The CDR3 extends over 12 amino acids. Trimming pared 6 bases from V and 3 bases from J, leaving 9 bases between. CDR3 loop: CSVLGDNQPQHF. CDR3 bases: TGCAGCGTATTGGGGGACAATCAGCCCCAGCATTTT.

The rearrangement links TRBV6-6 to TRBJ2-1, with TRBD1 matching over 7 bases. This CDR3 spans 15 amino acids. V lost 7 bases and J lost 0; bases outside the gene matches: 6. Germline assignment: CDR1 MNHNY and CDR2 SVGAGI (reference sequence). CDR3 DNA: TGTGCCAGCACATTGGGACAGAGCTCCTACAATGAGCAGTTCTTC. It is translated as CASTLGQSSYNEQFF.

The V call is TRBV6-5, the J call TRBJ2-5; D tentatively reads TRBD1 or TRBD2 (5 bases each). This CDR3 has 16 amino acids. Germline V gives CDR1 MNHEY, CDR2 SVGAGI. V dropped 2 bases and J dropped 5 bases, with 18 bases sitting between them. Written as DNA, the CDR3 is TGTGCCAGCAGTTACGGGGACGGTCACCCCTCGGAGACCCAGTACTTC. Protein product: CASSYGDGHPSETQYF.

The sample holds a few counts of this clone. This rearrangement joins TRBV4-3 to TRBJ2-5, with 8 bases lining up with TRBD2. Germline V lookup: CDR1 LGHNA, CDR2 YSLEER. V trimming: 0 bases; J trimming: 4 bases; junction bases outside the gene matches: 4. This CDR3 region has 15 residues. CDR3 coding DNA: TGCGCCAGCAGCCAAGATTTCCTAGCGGGAGAGACCCAGTACTTC. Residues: CASSQDFLAGETQYF.

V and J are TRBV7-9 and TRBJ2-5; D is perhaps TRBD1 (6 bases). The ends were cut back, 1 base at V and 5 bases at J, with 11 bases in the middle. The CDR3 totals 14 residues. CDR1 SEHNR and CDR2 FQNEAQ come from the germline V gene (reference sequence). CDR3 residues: CASSLVPGAETQYF. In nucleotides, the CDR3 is TGTGCCAGCAGCTTAGTACCAGGGGCGGAGACCCAGTACTTC.

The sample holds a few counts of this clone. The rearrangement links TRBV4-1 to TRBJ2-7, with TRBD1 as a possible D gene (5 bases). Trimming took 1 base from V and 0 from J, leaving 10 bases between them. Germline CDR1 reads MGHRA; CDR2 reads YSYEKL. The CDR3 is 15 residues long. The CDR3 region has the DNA TGCGCCAGCAGCCAAGTACAGGCCCTCTCCTACGAGCAGTACTTC. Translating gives CASSQVQALSYEQYF.

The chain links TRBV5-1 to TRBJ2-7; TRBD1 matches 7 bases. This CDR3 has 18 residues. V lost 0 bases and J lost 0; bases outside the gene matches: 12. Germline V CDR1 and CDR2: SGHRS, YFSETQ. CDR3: CASSLGPTGELFSYEQYF. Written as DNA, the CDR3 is TGCGCCAGCAGCTTGGGCCCAACAGGGGAACTTTTCTCCTACGAGCAGTACTTC.

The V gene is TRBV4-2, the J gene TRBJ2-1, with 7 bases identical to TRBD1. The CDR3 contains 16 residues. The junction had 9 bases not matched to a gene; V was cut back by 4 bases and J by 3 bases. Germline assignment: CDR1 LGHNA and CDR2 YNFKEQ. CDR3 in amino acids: CASSPLWDSNYNEQFF. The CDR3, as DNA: TGTGCCAGCAGCCCGTTATGGGACAGCAACTACAATGAGCAGTTCTTC.